A selection of T cell receptor beta chains follows, all from one sample in a study of long-term antiretroviral therapy in people with HIV. The protocol was immunoSEQ multiplex PCR, while the TCRdb copy is restricted to in-frame clones and leaves out a portion. The sample holds 11,000 to 15,000 clones, about 77% seen once. The material sequenced was unsorted PBMCs, taken 3.1 years after starting antiretroviral therapy. The receptors were sampled from a man aged 35-49 years with HIV. Both conserved end residues are part of each CDR3. The D gene is left open where the match is weak. Size values are once, few and many counts, or a class for expanded clones, and some rows have none.

clone size,V gene,D gene,J gene,CDR3 protein,CDR3 DNA
once,TRBV18,TRBD1,TRBJ2-7,CASSSQGPGQGGYEQYF,TGTGCCAGCTCATCTCAGGGTCCGGGACAGGGAGGATACGAGCAGTACTTC
few,TRBV12-5,NA,TRBJ1-1,CASGFQGTEAFF,TGTGCTAGTGGTTTTCAAGGGACTGAAGCTTTCTTT
NA,TRBV10-3,NA,TRBJ1-6,CAISESPSGSLNSPLHF,TGTGCCATCAGTGAGTCCCCGTCGGGTTCGCTAAATTCACCCCTCCACTTT
NA,TRBV30,NA,TRBJ1-2,CAWSKQLAVSANYGYTF,TGTGCCTGGAGTAAACAGTTAGCGGTTTCAGCTAACTATGGCTACACCTTC
NA,TRBV5-8,NA,TRBJ1-1,CASSPSLRNPVTEAFF,TGTGCCAGCAGCCCATCTCTTCGAAACCCGGTCACTGAAGCTTTCTTT
once,TRBV19,NA,TRBJ1-4,CASSRDFSNEKLFF,TGTGCCAGTAGTCGGGACTTTTCTAATGAAAAACTGTTTTTT
NA,TRBV5-5,NA,TRBJ1-4,CASSQSQGSEKLFF,TGTGCCAGCAGTCAATCCCAGGGCAGTGAAAAACTGTTTTTT
NA,TRBV30,TRBD2,TRBJ2-1,CAWSVGTGGGSNEQFF,TGTGCCTGGAGTGTAGGTACTGGCGGGGGGAGCAATGAGCAGTTCTTC
NA,TRBV19,NA,TRBJ1-5,CASSIIGGGNQPQHF,TGTGCCAGTAGTATCATCGGGGGAGGGAATCAGCCCCAGCATTTT
few,TRBV7-4,NA,TRBJ1-3,CAGGHGLRVLCSGNTIYF,TGTGCCGGTGGACACGGGTTAAGAGTGCTCTGCTCTGGAAACACCATATATTTT
NA,TRBV27,NA,TRBJ2-6,CASSYSPAGANVLTF,TGTGCCAGCAGTTACAGTCCGGCCGGGGCCAACGTCCTGACTTTC
NA,TRBV5-5,NA,TRBJ1-3,CASRQGVGLGGNTIYF,TGTGCCAGCAGGCAAGGGGTCGGGCTGGGTGGAAACACCATATATTTT
NA,TRBV15,TRBD1,TRBJ2-5,CATSRDDRGQETQYF,TGTGCCACCAGCAGAGACGACAGGGGCCAAGAGACCCAGTACTTC
NA,TRBV15,TRBD1,TRBJ2-7,CATSRVTGGRNEQYF,TGTGCCACCAGCAGAGTCACAGGGGGCAGGAACGAGCAGTACTTC
NA,TRBV7-9,NA,TRBJ2-5,CASSLDGPWRGQETQYF,TGTGCCAGCAGCTTAGATGGTCCGTGGAGGGGGCAAGAGACCCAGTACTTC
NA,TRBV6-1,NA,TRBJ1-5,CASNPSGLNQPQHF,TGTGCCAGCAACCCCTCAGGTCTCAATCAGCCCCAGCATTTT
NA,TRBV6-1,TRBD2,TRBJ2-1,CASSEAGKGGRAGEQFF,TGTGCCAGCAGTGAAGCGGGAAAAGGAGGGAGGGCCGGTGAGCAGTTCTTC
few,TRBV19,TRBD1,TRBJ2-7,CASSMGTGDYEQYF,TGTGCCAGTAGTATGGGGACAGGGGACTACGAGCAGTACTTC
NA,TRBV7-3,NA,TRBJ1-1,CASSLRTNTEAFF,TGTGCCAGCAGCTTAAGGACGAACACTGAAGCTTTCTTT
few,TRBV4-2,NA,TRBJ1-6,CASSQDSSYNSPLHF,TGTGCCAGCAGCCAGGACAGCTCCTATAATTCACCCCTCCACTTT
NA,TRBV7-9,NA,TRBJ2-1,CASSLAVGGRSNYEQFF,TGTGCCAGCAGCTTAGCCGTCGGGGGGCGATCAAACTATGAGCAGTTCTTC
NA,TRBV9,TRBD2,TRBJ2-5,CASSVIAGGQETQYF,TGTGCCAGCAGCGTTATAGCGGGGGGTCAAGAGACCCAGTACTTC
NA,TRBV19,NA,TRBJ1-5,CASRKGLDQPQHF,TGTGCCAGTAGGAAAGGCTTGGATCAGCCCCAGCATTTT
NA,TRBV6-5,NA,TRBJ2-7,CASSYRDFDSYEQYF,TGTGCCAGCAGTTACCGGGACTTTGACTCCTACGAGCAGTACTTC
medium-sized,TRBV10-1,NA,TRBJ2-2,CASSELTTGELFF,TGCGCCAGCAGTGAATTGACCACCGGGGAGCTGTTTTTT
NA,TRBV7-8,NA,TRBJ1-2,CASSLKPGVVYGYTF,TGTGCCAGCAGCCTTAAGCCGGGGGTGGTGTATGGCTACACCTTC
NA,TRBV7-3,NA,TRBJ1-5,CASSLSGGEGFYSNQPQHF,TGTGCCAGCAGCTTATCGGGGGGCGAGGGATTTTATAGCAATCAGCCCCAGCATTTT
once,TRBV7-6,NA,TRBJ1-2,CASSLRSDGYYGYTF,TGTGCCAGCAGCTTACGGTCCGACGGCTACTATGGCTACACCTTC
NA,TRBV30,NA,TRBJ2-7,CAWRDQASYEQYF,TGTGCCTGGCGTGACCAAGCCTCCTACGAGCAGTACTTC
NA,TRBV29-1,NA,TRBJ1-2,CSVEGAEVADNYGYTF,TGCAGCGTTGAAGGGGCGGAAGTGGCCGATAACTATGGCTACACCTTC
once,TRBV7-9,TRBD2,TRBJ2-3,CASRLLAGGPGDTQYF,TGTGCCAGCAGACTACTAGCGGGGGGGCCGGGAGATACGCAGTATTTT
few,TRBV7-9,NA,TRBJ2-7,CASSSRYEQYF,TGTGCCAGCAGCTCCCGCTACGAGCAGTACTTC
NA,TRBV7-6,TRBD1,TRBJ1-3,CASSPTGVLSGNTIYF,TGTGCCAGCAGTCCTACAGGGGTCCTCTCTGGAAACACCATATATTTT
NA,TRBV11-2,TRBD1,TRBJ1-2,CASSLGAGGIYGYTF,TGTGCCAGCAGCTTAGGGGCAGGGGGGATCTATGGCTACACCTTC
NA,TRBV7-9,NA,TRBJ1-2,CASSLSGGNSYGYTF,TGTGCCAGCAGCTTATCGGGAGGGAATAGCTATGGCTACACCTTC
NA,TRBV27,NA,TRBJ2-1,CASSFTANEQFF,TGTGCCAGCAGCTTTACAGCCAATGAGCAGTTCTTC
NA,TRBV15,NA,TRBJ1-6,CATSREGNSVNSPLHF,TGTGCCACCAGCAGAGAAGGGAACAGTGTTAATTCACCCCTCCACTTT
NA,TRBV6-6,NA,TRBJ2-7,CASSHRETYEQYF,TGTGCCAGCAGTCACAGGGAAACCTACGAGCAGTACTTC
NA,TRBV29-1,TRBD2,TRBJ2-3,CSVEVPSGDTDTQYF,TGCAGCGTTGAAGTCCCTAGCGGGGACACAGATACGCAGTATTTT
NA,TRBV4-2,NA,TRBJ2-7,CASSQGVAYEQYF,TGTGCCAGCAGCCAAGGAGTAGCCTACGAGCAGTACTTC
NA,TRBV11-2,NA,TRBJ1-2,CASSLVSFLGYTF,TGTGCCAGCAGCTTAGTTAGTTTTCTGGGCTACACCTTC
NA,TRBV5-1,NA,TRBJ1-2,CASSLGAPGQREVYGYTF,TGCGCCAGCAGCTTGGGAGCGCCAGGGCAGAGGGAGGTATATGGCTACACCTTC
NA,TRBV9,NA,TRBJ1-6,CASSVEGKYNSPLHF,TGTGCCAGCAGCGTGGAGGGAAAATATAATTCACCCCTCCACTTT
NA,TRBV18,NA,TRBJ1-2,CASSPASGLPYGYTF,TGTGCCAGCTCACCAGCATCCGGACTCCCCTATGGCTACACCTTC
NA,TRBV6-1,NA,TRBJ1-2,CASLERERGYTF,TGTGCCAGCCTGGAGAGGGAACGAGGCTACACCTTC